This T cell receptor beta chain emerged from a study of tumor and adjacent non-tumor tissue in lung cancer. Study context: Stage I to III disease affected ten to eleven men and roughly five women aged roughly 31 to 85. Each sample yielded about 4.17 million productive TCRbeta reads on average.

The library came from three nested PCR rounds adapted from ARM-PCR protocols. TCRdb redid the calling of the multiplex PCR reads with MiXCR, one entry per CDR3 protein. The table records about 110,000 distinct CDR3 sequences, around 57% of them present only once. The table lists this clonotype with many counts. The antigen is not known. The CDR3 is 14 residues long. Trimming took 1 base from V and 4 from J, leaving 8 bases between them. Study-level findings and limits: In normal lung, the top 100 clones were significantly more dominant than in tumor.

The template was RNA from unsorted bulk tissue. The normal lung tissue was taken more than 3 cm from the tumor edge. The chain employs TRBV12-3 or TRBV12-4 and TRBJ1-5; D is undetermined. This TCR derives from a man aged 55 to 70 with non-small cell lung cancer. The specimen was distant non-tumor lung tissue. The CDR3 sequence: CASSLVSSNQPQHF. DNA for the CDR3: TGTGCCAGCAGTTTAGTTAGTTCTAATCAGCCCCAGCATTTT.